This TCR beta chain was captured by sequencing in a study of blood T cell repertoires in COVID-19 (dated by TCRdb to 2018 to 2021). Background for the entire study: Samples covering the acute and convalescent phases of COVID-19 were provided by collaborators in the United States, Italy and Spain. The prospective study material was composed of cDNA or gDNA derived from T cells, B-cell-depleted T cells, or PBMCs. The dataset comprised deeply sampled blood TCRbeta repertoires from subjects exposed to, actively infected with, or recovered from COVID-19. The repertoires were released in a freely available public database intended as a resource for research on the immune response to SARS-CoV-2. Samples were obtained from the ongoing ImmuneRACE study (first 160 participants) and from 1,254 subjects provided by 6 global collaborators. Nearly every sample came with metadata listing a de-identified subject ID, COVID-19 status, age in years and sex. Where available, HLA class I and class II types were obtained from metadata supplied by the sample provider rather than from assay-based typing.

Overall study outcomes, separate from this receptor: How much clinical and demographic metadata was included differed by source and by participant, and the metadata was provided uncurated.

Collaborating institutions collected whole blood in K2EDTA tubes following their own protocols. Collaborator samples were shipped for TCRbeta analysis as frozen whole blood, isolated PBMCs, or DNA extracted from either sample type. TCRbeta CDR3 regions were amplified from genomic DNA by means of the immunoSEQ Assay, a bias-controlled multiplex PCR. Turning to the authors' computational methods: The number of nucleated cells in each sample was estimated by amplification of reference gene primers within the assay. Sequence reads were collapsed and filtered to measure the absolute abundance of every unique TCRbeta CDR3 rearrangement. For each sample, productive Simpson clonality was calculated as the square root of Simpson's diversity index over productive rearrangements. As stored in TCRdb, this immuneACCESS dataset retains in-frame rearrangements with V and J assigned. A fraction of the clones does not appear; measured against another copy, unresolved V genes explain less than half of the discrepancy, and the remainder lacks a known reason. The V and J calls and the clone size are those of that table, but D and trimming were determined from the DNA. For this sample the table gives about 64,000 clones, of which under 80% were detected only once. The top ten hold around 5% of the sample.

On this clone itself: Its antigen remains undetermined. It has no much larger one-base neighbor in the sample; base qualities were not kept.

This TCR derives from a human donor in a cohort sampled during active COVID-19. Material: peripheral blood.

The base sequence is TGTGCCAGCAGTGTAGGGGGTCCCACTGAAGCTTTCTTT. The resulting protein is CASSVGGPTEAFF. This sequence uses TRBV2 and TRBJ1-1, with TRBD1 as a weak D call on 6 bases. Trimming at the junction amounts to 4 bases on V and 4 bases on J, and the germline ends lie 10 bases apart. The CDR3 sequence holds 13 residues, the cysteine and phenylalanine included. The retained sequence is limited to the CDR3, 39 bases, with the frame set at the first base. CDR1 and CDR2 (SNHLY, FYNNEI) derive from the germline V gene.